This TCR beta chain was documented in a study of blood T cell dynamics during melanoma immunotherapy (TCRdb year 2020). With respect to the entire study: Patients with metastatic melanoma were treated with first-line pembrolizumab or nivolumab plus ipilimumab as standard of care in the United Kingdom. Peripheral T cell receptor repertoires of metastatic melanoma patients were profiled before and after one cycle of checkpoint inhibitor therapy to find early correlates of response. A training cohort was formed from consecutive patients, and a further independent group of patients from the same centre was pooled into an external validation set.

Results and caveats for the whole study, not just this receptor: Whether the T cell clones behind the repertoire changes were melanoma-specific or instead reflected general immune activation was something the study could not determine. The relatively small sample size was recognized as a factor that could limit how well the results generalize. Unlike progressors, patients who went on to achieve disease control showed a bifurcated reorganization of the PBMC repertoire at W3, with either increased clonality or increased diversity.

A fixed 350 ng of DNA was loaded for every bulk PBMC sample. Following the manufacturer instructions, the immunoSEQ TCRb Assay kit was used to amplify TCR beta CDR3 sequences from genomic DNA. The KAPA Library Quantification Kit for Illumina platforms was used to quantify pooled libraries by qPCR. Pooled libraries were clustered at 0.6-1.1 pM and sequenced on an Illumina NextSeq 500. As for how the authors treated the data: TCR data were analyzed using immunoSEQ ANALYZER and the R LymphoSeq package. A rearrangement efficiency score was calculated as productive divided by the sum of productive and non-productive CDR3 sequences. Clonality was measured with the Gini coefficient and diversity with the Renyi index at alpha=1, compared pairwise between timepoints within each patient. Clonal relatedness, based on an edit distance of 3, and repertoire similarity, based on the Bhattacharyya coefficient, were both computed in LymphoSeq. To classify response, a linear discriminant analysis based on week-3 changes in clonality and diversity was built using the R MASS and caret packages. TCRdb holds this immuneACCESS table with in-frame rearrangements only. Some clones are missing; in checked studies, unresolved V genes explain under half, and the rest has no known cause. V, J and clone size were drawn from that table, and D and trimming were deduced from the DNA. This sample holds around 20,000 clones; about nine tenths were observed only once. More than 0.9% of the sample comes from the top ten.

In light of the paper, this sample's time point label describes: pre-treatment baseline. Blood samples were taken before treatment (T0) and at week 3 (W3), following the first cycle of checkpoint blockade. Except for two patients with rapid clinical progression, response was assessed 12 weeks after the first infusion by RECIST 1.1; disease control meant complete response, partial response or stable disease. Patients with prior systemic cancer treatment, concomitant immunosuppressant therapy or synchronous other active malignancies were excluded. Both bulk PBMC and plasma cell-free DNA were sequenced for TCR beta so that circulating cells and T cell turnover could be tracked. PBMC were isolated from blood with Lymphoprep and SepMate tubes, followed by red cell lysis. QIAamp DNA Blood Mini kits were used to extract DNA from PBMC and from sorted T cell subsets. As encoded in the germline V gene, CDR1 is SGHRS while CDR2 is YFSETQ. The germline V end is reduced by 5 bases and the J end by 0 bases; junction bases left unmatched: 6. The CDR3 runs 15 amino acids, cysteine and phenylalanine included. The CDR3 DNA has 45 bases and is translated from base 1.

With regard to this clone: What this receptor recognizes is not known. No quality values exist for individual bases; no much larger clone is one base distant.

The V gene is TRBV5-1 and the J gene is TRBJ1-2; 8 central bases correspond to TRBD1. The starting material was blood, obtained from a patient treated with checkpoint blockade. This sequence originates from a human donor with melanoma. In nucleotides, the sequence is TGCGCCAGCAGAAACCAGGGGGCGCCTAACTATGGCTACACCTTC. Translated, it gives CASRNQGAPNYGYTF.